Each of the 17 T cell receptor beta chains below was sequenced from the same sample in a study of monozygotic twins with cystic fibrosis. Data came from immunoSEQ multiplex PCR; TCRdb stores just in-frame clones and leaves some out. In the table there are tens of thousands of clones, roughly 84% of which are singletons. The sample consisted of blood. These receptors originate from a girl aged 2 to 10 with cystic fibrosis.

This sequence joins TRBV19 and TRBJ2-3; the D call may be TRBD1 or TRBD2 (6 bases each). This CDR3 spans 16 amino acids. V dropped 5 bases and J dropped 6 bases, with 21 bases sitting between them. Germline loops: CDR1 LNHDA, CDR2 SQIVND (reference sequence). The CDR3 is CASSPDWGASRDTQYF. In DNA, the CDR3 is TGTGCCAGTAGTCCAGATTGGGGGGCTTCAAGGGATACGCAGTATTTT.

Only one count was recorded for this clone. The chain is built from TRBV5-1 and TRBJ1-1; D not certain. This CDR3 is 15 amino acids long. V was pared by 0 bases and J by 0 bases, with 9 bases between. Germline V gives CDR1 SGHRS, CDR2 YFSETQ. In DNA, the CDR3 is TGCGCCAGCAGCTTGGTACCAGCAATGAACACTGAAGCTTTCTTT. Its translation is CASSLVPAMNTEAFF. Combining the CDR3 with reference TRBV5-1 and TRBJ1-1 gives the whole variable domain KAGVTQTPRYLIKTRGQQVTLSCSPISGHRSVSWYQQTPGQGLQFLFEYFSETQRNKGNFPGRFSGRQFSNSRSEMNVSTLELGDSALYLCASSLVPAMNTEAFFGQGTRLTVV.

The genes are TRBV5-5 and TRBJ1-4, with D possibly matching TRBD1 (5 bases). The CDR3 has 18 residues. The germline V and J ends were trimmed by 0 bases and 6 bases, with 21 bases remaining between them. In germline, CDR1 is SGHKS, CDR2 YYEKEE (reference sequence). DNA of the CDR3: TGTGCCAGCAGCTTGGTGTCGGCAGGGAGGTGGCTGGATGAAAAACTGTTTTTT. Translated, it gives CASSLVSAGRWLDEKLFF.

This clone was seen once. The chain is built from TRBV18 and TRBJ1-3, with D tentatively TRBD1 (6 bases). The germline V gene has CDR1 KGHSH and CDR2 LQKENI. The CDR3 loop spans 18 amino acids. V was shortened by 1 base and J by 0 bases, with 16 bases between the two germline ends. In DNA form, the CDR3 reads TGTGCCAGCTCACCACGGCTGACCTCAGGGGACTCTGGAAACACCATATATTTT. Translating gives CASSPRLTSGDSGNTIYF.

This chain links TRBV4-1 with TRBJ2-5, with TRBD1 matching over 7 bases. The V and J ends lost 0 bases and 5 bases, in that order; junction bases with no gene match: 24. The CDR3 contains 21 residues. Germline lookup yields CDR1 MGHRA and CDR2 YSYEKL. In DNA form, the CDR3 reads TGCGCCAGCAGCCAAGATCCCCGGGACAGTAAACCCTGGGCCCCACTGGAGACCCAGTACTTC. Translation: CASSQDPRDSKPWAPLETQYF.

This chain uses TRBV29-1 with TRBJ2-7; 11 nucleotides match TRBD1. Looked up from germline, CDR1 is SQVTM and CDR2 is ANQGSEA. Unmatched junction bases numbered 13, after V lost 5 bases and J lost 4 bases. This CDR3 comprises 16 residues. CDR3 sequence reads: CSVRQAAGTGGYEQYF. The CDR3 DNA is TGCAGCGTTAGACAAGCTGCAGGGACAGGGGGGTACGAGCAGTACTTC.

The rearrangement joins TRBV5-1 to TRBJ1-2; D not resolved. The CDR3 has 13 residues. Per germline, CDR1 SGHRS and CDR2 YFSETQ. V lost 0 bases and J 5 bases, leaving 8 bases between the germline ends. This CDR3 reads CASSLVPEYGYTF. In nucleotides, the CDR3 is TGCGCCAGCAGCTTGGTCCCGGAGTATGGCTACACCTTC.

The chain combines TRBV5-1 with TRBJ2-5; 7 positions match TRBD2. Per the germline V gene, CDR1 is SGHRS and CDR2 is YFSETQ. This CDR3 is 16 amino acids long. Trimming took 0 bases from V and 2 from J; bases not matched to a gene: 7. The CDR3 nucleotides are TGCGCCAGCAGCTTGGCTGGCGGGGGAGTACAAGAGACCCAGTACTTC. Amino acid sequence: CASSLAGGGVQETQYF.

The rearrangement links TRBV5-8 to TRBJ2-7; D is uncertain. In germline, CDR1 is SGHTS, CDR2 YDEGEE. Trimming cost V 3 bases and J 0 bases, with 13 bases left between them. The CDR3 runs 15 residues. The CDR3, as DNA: TGTGCCAGCAGCTACAGTGGAACCTTCTCCTACGAGCAGTACTTC. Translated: CASSYSGTFSYEQYF.

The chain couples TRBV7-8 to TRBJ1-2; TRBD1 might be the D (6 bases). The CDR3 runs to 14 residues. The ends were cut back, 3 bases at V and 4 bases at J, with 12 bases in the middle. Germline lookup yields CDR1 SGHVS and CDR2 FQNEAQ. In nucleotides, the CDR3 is TGTGCCAGCAGCTTTGGGGGCCTGACCTATGGCTACACCTTC. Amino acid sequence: CASSFGGLTYGYTF.

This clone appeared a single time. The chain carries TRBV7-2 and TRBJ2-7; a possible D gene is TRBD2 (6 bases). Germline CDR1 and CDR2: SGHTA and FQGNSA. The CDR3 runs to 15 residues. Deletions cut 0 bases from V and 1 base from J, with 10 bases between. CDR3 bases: TGTGCCAGCAGCTTAGCGGGGGGAGAGTCCTACGAGCAGTACTTC. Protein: CASSLAGGESYEQYF.

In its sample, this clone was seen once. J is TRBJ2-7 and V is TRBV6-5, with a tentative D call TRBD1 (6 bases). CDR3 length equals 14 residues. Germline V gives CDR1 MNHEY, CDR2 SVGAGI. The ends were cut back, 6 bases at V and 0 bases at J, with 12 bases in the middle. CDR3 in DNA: TGTGCCAGCAGCCTCAGGGGAAACTCCTACGAGCAGTACTTC. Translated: CASSLRGNSYEQYF.

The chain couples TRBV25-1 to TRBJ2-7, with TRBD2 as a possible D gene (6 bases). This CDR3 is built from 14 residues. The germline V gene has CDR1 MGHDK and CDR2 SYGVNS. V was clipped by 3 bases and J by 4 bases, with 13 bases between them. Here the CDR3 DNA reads TGTGCCAGCAGTGACCGGGAGTTCGATTACGAGCAGTACTTC. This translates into CASSDREFDYEQYF.

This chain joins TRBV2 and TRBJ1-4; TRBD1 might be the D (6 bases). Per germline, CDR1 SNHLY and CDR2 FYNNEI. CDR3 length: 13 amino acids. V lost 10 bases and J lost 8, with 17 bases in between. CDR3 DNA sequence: TGTGCCAACCTTGGACAGTCGAAAGAAAAACTGTTTTTT. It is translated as CANLGQSKEKLFF.

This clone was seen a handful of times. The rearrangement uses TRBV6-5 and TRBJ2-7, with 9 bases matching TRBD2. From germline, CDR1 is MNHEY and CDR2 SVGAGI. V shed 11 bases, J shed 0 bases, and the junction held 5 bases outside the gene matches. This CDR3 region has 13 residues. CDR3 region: CACGRGGSYEQYF. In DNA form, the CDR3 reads TGTGCCTGCGGGAGGGGGGGCTCCTACGAGCAGTACTTC.

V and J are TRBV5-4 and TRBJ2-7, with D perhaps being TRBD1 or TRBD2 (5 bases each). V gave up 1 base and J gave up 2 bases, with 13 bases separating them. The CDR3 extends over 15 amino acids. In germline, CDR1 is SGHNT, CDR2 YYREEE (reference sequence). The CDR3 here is CASSLPSGRTYEQYF. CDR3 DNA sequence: TGTGCCAGCAGCTTGCCGTCGGGGCGTACCTACGAGCAGTACTTC.

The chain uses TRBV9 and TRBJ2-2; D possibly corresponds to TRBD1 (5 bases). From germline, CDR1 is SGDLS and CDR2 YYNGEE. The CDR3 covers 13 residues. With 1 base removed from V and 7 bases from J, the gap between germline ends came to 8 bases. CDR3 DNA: TGTGCCAGCAGCGTAACAGGTCTCGGGGAGCTGTTTTTT. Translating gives CASSVTGLGELFF.